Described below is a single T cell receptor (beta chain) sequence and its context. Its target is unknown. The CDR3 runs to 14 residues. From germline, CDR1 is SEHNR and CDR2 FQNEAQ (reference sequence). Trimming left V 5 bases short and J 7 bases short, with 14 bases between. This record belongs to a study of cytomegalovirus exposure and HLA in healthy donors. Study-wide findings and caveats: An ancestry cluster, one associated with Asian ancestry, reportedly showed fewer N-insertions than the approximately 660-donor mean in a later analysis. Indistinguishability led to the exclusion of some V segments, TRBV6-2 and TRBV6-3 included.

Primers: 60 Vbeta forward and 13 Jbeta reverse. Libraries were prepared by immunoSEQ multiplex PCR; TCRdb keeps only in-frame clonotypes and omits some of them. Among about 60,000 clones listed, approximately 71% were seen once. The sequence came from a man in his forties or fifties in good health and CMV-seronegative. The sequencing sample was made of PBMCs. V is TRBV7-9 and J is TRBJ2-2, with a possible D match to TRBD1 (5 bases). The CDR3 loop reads CASSPPTGLGELFF. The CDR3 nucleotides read TGTGCCAGCAGCCCCCCAACAGGCCTCGGGGAGCTGTTTTTT.